Below, 25 T cell receptor beta chains from the same sample are listed, as sequenced in a study of response to subunit inactivated influenza vaccine. TCRdb reprocessed the RT-PCR reads via MiXCR and lists one record per CDR3 protein. The table shows approximately 500,000 distinct CDR3 sequences, with around 21% occurring only once. These sequences were also reported in another study, on T cells expressing NK-cell markers. That source adds: 5'RACE template switching with UMIs generated TCR beta cDNA.

Specimen: CD4+ T cells sorted from PBMCs, collected 11 to 12 days after vaccination. These receptors were taken from a man aged 50-60 years who received an inactivated influenza vaccine.

This clonotype was observed a few times. The chain uses TRBV29-1 and TRBJ2-1; D remains unclear. V gave up 4 bases and J gave up 7 bases, with 14 bases separating them. The CDR3 totals 13 residues. CDR1 is SQVTM, CDR2 ANQGSEA, per germline. The CDR3 DNA reads as TGCAGCGTTGCGTCCATCCTGGGGAATGAGCAGTTCTTC. Amino acids: CSVASILGNEQFF.

The chain carries TRBV5-1 and TRBJ1-1, with D tentatively TRBD1 (6 bases). There are 16 residues in the CDR3. Germline V gives CDR1 SGHRS, CDR2 YFSETQ. Trimming took off 3 bases at V and 0 bases at J, with 15 bases between the two ends. The CDR3 reads CASSSTGMGVNTEAFF. CDR3 DNA sequence: TGCGCCAGCAGCTCCACAGGGATGGGTGTGAACACTGAAGCTTTCTTT.

This clonotype was seen a handful of times. The rearrangement links TRBV24-1 to TRBJ2-1, with 10 bases identical to TRBD2. Losses at the gene ends were 4 bases for V and 2 bases for J; bases not matched to a gene: 7. The CDR3 totals 17 residues. The V gene's germline CDR1 is KGHDR and CDR2 SFDVKD. Here the CDR3 reads CATSDPLAGDAYNEQFF. CDR3 nucleotide sequence: TGTGCCACCAGTGACCCTCTAGCGGGGGACGCCTACAATGAGCAGTTCTTC.

The chain employs TRBV6-2 or TRBV6-3 and TRBJ2-7; TRBD2 agrees at 10 bases. The V gene end was trimmed by 10 bases and the J gene end by 6 bases; junction bases not matched to a gene: 9. There are 13 residues in the CDR3. Germline V CDR1 and CDR2: MNHEY, SVGEGT. The CDR3 DNA reads TGTGCCACCCGACCTAGCGGGAGTGTCGAGCAGTACTTC. Translated, it gives CATRPSGSVEQYF.

The rearrangement uses TRBV4-3 and TRBJ2-5; 11 nucleotides agree with TRBD2. This CDR3 has 15 residues. Germline-derived CDR1 and CDR2 are LGHNA and YSLEER. After removal of 0 bases from V and 5 bases from J, the junction contained 2 bases not matched to a gene. As DNA, the CDR3 is TGCGCCAGCAGCCAAGAACTAGCGGGAGTTGAGACCCAGTACTTC. It specifies CASSQELAGVETQYF.

The chain carries TRBV6-2 or TRBV6-3 and TRBJ2-1; no clear D gene. Trimming pared 0 bases from V and 10 bases from J, leaving 19 bases between. The CDR3 contains 16 residues. Germline V gives CDR1 MNHEY, CDR2 SVGEGT. CDR3 bases: TGTGCCAGCAGTTACTCACCGGCTAGTCCAAGCTGGGAGCAGTTCTTC. Translation: CASSYSPASPSWEQFF.

This clonotype was seen a handful of times. The rearrangement joins TRBV7-6 to TRBJ2-1, with TRBD2 matching 9 bases. The trim removed 2 bases at V and 0 bases at J, leaving 11 bases unmatched. This CDR3 is built from 19 residues. Germline V gene sequence: CDR1 SGHVS, CDR2 FNYEAQ. The CDR3 sequence: CASSLSFWASGDSYNEQFF. CDR3 nucleotide sequence: TGTGCCAGCAGCTTAAGCTTTTGGGCTAGCGGGGACTCCTACAATGAGCAGTTCTTC.

Many counts were recorded for this clonotype. The rearrangement uses TRBV20-1 and TRBJ2-7; TRBD1 is a possible D gene (5 bases). The V end was cut by 5 bases, the J end by 4 bases, with 9 bases between. The germline V gene encodes CDR1 DFQATT and CDR2 SNEGSKA (reference sequence). The CDR3 covers 11 residues. The CDR3 nucleotides read TGCAGTGCTCAGGACAAATACGAGCAGTACTTC. It is translated as CSAQDKYEQYF.

Here the CDR3 DNA reads TGCGCCAGCAGCTCCGGTCGTCAGGGCATAGCCTATGGCTACACCTTC. It codes for CASSSGRQGIAYGYTF. V and J are TRBV5-1 and TRBJ1-2; tentative D call: TRBD1 (5 bases). Germline V gene sequence: CDR1 SGHRS, CDR2 YFSETQ. CDR3 length: 16 amino acids. With 3 bases removed from V and 4 bases from J, the gap between germline ends came to 19 bases.

J is TRBJ1-3 and V is TRBV4-2; no clear D. CDR3 length: 15 amino acids. Germline values: CDR1 LGHNA, CDR2 YNFKEQ. V dropped 3 bases and J dropped 0 bases, with 9 bases sitting between them. CDR3 sequence (DNA): TGTGCCAGCAGCCAGGACCCAGACTCTGGAAACACCATATATTTT. Its protein is CASSQDPDSGNTIYF.

This clonotype occurred a few times. One junction end disagrees with the germline gene, perhaps due to a read error. V is TRBV6-2 or TRBV6-3 and J is TRBJ1-4, with D tentatively TRBD1 (6 bases). Germline values: CDR1 MNHEY, CDR2 SVGEGT. This CDR3 contains 11 residues. Here the CDR3 DNA reads TGTGCCAGCAGTCAAGGACAGACGGCGATATTT. Translation: CASSQGQTAIF.

This clonotype was seen a few times. This may arise from a read error, as a much more abundant clone is one base away. The CDR3: CASSVDPRTDTQYF. In DNA, the CDR3 is TGTGCCAGCAGCGTAGATCCCCGCACAGATACGCAGTATTTT. The gene calls are TRBV9 and TRBJ2-3; no clear D gene. The CDR3 has 14 amino acids. The germline gives CDR1 SGDLS, CDR2 YYNGEE. Deletions cut 0 bases from V and 1 base from J, with 6 bases between.

This clonotype was counted only a few times. This chain uses TRBV20-1 with TRBJ1-5, with D tentatively TRBD1 (6 bases). CDR1 and CDR2 from the germline V gene are DFQATT and SNEGSKA (reference sequence). Deletions cut 5 bases from V and 3 bases from J, with 14 bases between. This CDR3 region has 14 residues. CDR3 sequence reads: CSASTDRLNQPQHF. DNA of the CDR3: TGCAGTGCTTCAACCGACAGGCTCAATCAGCCCCAGCATTTT.

V and J are TRBV4-1 and TRBJ1-6; D perhaps matches TRBD1 (6 bases). The germline V gene has CDR1 MGHRA and CDR2 YSYEKL. Trimming left V 4 bases short and J 6 bases short, with 13 bases between. The CDR3 consists of 15 residues. CDR3 in DNA: TGCGCCAGCAGCCGCGGGGACATAAGTAATTCACCCCTCCACTTT. This encodes CASSRGDISNSPLHF.

The chain recombines TRBV5-8 with TRBJ1-6; 8 bases are shared with TRBD1. Germline CDR1 reads SGHTS; CDR2 reads YDEGEE. The CDR3 sequence is 16 residues long. V gave up 3 bases and J gave up 10 bases; unmatched junction bases: 12. CDR3 amino acids: CASSSNLDRVNSPLHF. In DNA, the CDR3 is TGTGCCAGCAGCTCCAACCTGGACAGGGTGAACTCACCCCTCCACTTT.

The V and J genes are TRBV7-8 and TRBJ1-5; 7 bases are shared with TRBD1. The V gene end was trimmed by 5 bases and the J gene end by 2 bases; junction bases not matched to a gene: 9. Germline V gives CDR1 SGHVS, CDR2 FQNEAQ. The CDR3 has 16 residues. The CDR3 sequence is CASSTLTGSRNQPQHF. The DNA for the CDR3 is TGTGCCAGCAGCACCCTGACAGGGAGCCGCAATCAGCCCCAGCATTTT. Full variable domain (rest looked up from reference TRBV7-8 and TRBJ1-5): GAGVSQSPRYKVAKRGQDVALRCDPISGHVSLFWYQQALGQGPEFLTYFQNEAQLDKSGLPSDRFFAERPEGSVSTLKIQRTQQEDSAVYLCASSTLTGSRNQPQHFGDGTRLSIL.

Notes on this clonotype: The junction departs from germline at one end; a sequencing error may be responsible. The rearrangement uses TRBV7-7 and TRBJ2-5, with 12 bases identical to TRBD1. CDR1 and CDR2 (germline): SSHAT, FNYEAQ (reference sequence). The length of the CDR3 is 16 residues. This CDR3 reads CASSPRDRGLQETQYF. CDR3 in DNA: TGTGCTAGCAGCCCCCGGGACAGGGGGCTCCAAGAGACCCAGTACTTC.

The table lists this clonotype with a few counts. The chain carries TRBV4-3 and TRBJ2-5; no clear D. CDR3 length equals 13 residues. Germline CDR1 is LGHNA and CDR2 is YSLEER. The ends were cut back, 0 bases at V and 5 bases at J, with 7 bases in the middle. The CDR3 loop reads CASSQDRWETQYF. In DNA, the CDR3 is TGCGCCAGCAGCCAAGATAGGTGGGAGACCCAGTACTTC.

This sequence joins TRBV2 and TRBJ2-4, with D perhaps matching TRBD1 (5 bases). Between the trimmed V and J ends, which lost 5 bases and 5 bases, there was a span of 16 bases. The CDR3 length is 15 residues. Germline lookup yields CDR1 SNHLY and CDR2 FYNNEI. CDR3 region: CASSYHEGDENIQYF. The DNA of the CDR3 is TGTGCCAGCAGTTACCACGAAGGGGATGAAAACATTCAGTACTTC.

To note about this clonotype: A junction end diverges from the germline sequence, so it may reflect a read error. The rearrangement uses TRBV2 and TRBJ1-3, with unresolved D. This CDR3 is built from 14 residues. The V gene's germline CDR1 is SNHLY and CDR2 FYNNEI. The CDR3 DNA is TGTGCCAGCAGTGATCGGCTGGCTGGAAACACCATGTATTTT. This codes for CASSDRLAGNTMYF.

This chain connects TRBV20-1 to TRBJ2-5; TRBD1 matches 10 bases. Unmatched junction bases numbered 16, after V lost 1 base and J lost 5 bases. CDR3 length: 18 amino acids. Germline assignment: CDR1 DFQATT and CDR2 SNEGSKA (reference sequence). Here the CDR3 DNA reads TGCAGTGCTAGAGTATACGCGGGACAGGGGTCAATCTCGGAGACCCAGTACTTC. Its translation is CSARVYAGQGSISETQYF.

This clonotype was counted a few times. The CDR3 region is CASLRGPYSNQPQHF. CDR3 nucleotide sequence: TGTGCCAGTTTGAGGGGGCCTTATAGCAATCAGCCCCAGCATTTT. The chain carries TRBV6-2 or TRBV6-3 and TRBJ1-5, with 7 bases fitting TRBD1. Per germline, CDR1 MNHEY and CDR2 SVGEGT. V shed 9 bases and J 0 bases; nucleotides not matched to a gene: 8. This CDR3 has 15 residues.

The chain joins TRBV12-3 or TRBV12-4 to TRBJ2-7; possible D gene TRBD1, 6 bases. CDR3 size: 14 residues. V was pared by 8 bases and J by 2 bases, with 16 bases between. CDR3 bases: TGTGCCAGCCGAAATGGGCAGGGGCCCTACGAGCAGTACTTC. It translates to CASRNGQGPYEQYF.

V gene TRBV6-2 or TRBV6-3 combines with J gene TRBJ1-4; D perhaps matches TRBD1 (6 bases). The CDR3 contains 16 residues. Germline CDR1 MNHEY, CDR2 SVGEGT. Trimming cost V 5 bases and J 0 bases, with 13 bases left between them. CDR3 region: CASSDHRVATNEKLFF. In DNA, the CDR3 is TGTGCCAGCAGTGACCACAGGGTTGCAACTAATGAAAAACTGTTTTTT.

The rearrangement links TRBV10-3 to TRBJ2-1; 9 bases align to TRBD2. CDR3 length: 16 amino acids. The V segment lost 6 bases and the J segment 3 bases; nucleotides outside the gene matches: 9. Germline loops: CDR1 ENHRY, CDR2 SYGVKD. CDR3 amino acids: CAISTTLAGDYNEQFF. CDR3 sequence (DNA): TGTGCCATCAGCACCACCTTAGCGGGAGACTACAATGAGCAGTTCTTC.